This TCR beta chain was captured in a study of Graves' ophthalmopathy and Graves' hyperthyroidism. Per germline, CDR1 SGHVS and CDR2 FQNEAQ. This CDR3 is 13 amino acids long. The ends lost 3 bases at V and 5 bases at J; junction bases unmatched: 4. RNA transcripts were the template, and TCR beta CDR3 regions were amplified from them. Second-round multiplex PCR followed a first-round RT-PCR using HTBI primers. TCRdb called the multiplex PCR reads again in MiXCR, with one record for every CDR3 protein. The sample includes over a million distinct CDR3 sequences, about two fifths seen only once; the top ten take around 10%. This clonotype was found many times. The target antigen is unknown. Aged 18 to 65, hyperthyroidism patients had been newly diagnosed, with under 2 months' duration. Patients were left out if they had other autoimmune diseases, uncontrolled infections, pregnancy or lactation. Study-level points and caveats: Most expanded thyroid clonotypes above 0.001 frequency also appeared in blood. The model forecast ophthalmopathy progression, reaching around 66% sensitivity and about 75% specificity.

The gene calls are TRBV7-8 and TRBJ2-7, with 7 bases aligning to TRBD2. This receptor was identified in an adult man with Graves' hyperthyroidism. Sample: peripheral blood or thyroid tissue (not recorded which). DNA of the CDR3: TGTGCCAGCAGCTTTCGGGAGGCTGACGAGCAGTACTTC. The encoded protein is CASSFREADEQYF.